The sequence of this T cell receptor (beta chain) was determined in a study of cytomegalovirus exposure and HLA in healthy donors. Note on this clone: What it binds is unknown.

Germline V gene data show CDR1 as GTSNPN and CDR2 as SVGIG (reference sequence). The CDR3 extends over 15 amino acids. Trimming stripped 0 bases from V and 4 bases from J, with 13 bases between. Overall study findings and caveats: One variant, a missense change in DCLRE1C, was linked in a later analysis to TCR beta V- and J-gene trimming.

The PCR was carried out with 60 Vbeta primers and 13 Jbeta primers. The method was immunoSEQ multiplex PCR; TCRdb's version includes in-frame clones alone and lacks a portion of them. The top ten clones hold 2.4% of a sample with some 130,000 clones, 55% to 80% of them seen once. Healthy bone marrow donors formed the donor group. This receptor was taken from a woman aged 40 to 50 in good health and CMV-seronegative. V and J are TRBV30 and TRBJ1-5; the D gene is possibly TRBD1 (6 bases). Sequencing was carried out using PBMCs. For the CDR3, the DNA is TGTGCCTGGAGTGTACTACAGGGTTCTAATCAGCCCCAGCATTTT. Its protein product is CAWSVLQGSNQPQHF.